These 20 T cell receptor beta chains originate from one sample sequenced in a study of metastatic and nonmetastatic thyroid tumors. MiXCR re-clonotyped the PCR reads for TCRdb. The profile shows 25,000 to 30,000 clones, 20% to 25% of them singletons. Ahead of thyroid surgery, no patient had received treatment of any kind. Specimen: blood. These receptors originate from a male donor with papillary thyroid cancer or a benign thyroid nodule (not recorded which). Some clones in this sample may be carry-over from other donors' samples.

The DNA for the CDR3 is TGTGCCAGCTCCCCTAGGTGGGGCACTGAAGCTTTCTTT. Translation: CASSPRWGTEAFF. The rearrangement links TRBV18 to TRBJ1-1, with unresolved D. This CDR3 comprises 13 residues. V dropped 6 bases and J dropped 4 bases, with 12 bases sitting between them. The germline CDR1 and CDR2 sequences are KGHSH and LQKENI.

A remark on this clone: At one boundary the junction diverges from the germline segment, which might be a read error. The rearrangement links TRBV11-2 to TRBJ1-1; 7 nucleotides line up with TRBD1. The germline V gene encodes CDR1 SGHAT and CDR2 FQNNGV. The CDR3 length is 18 residues. CDR3 residues: CASSLDAGQRLGNTEAFF. The CDR3 DNA follows: TGTGCCAGCAGCTTAGATGCGGGACAGCGGTTAGGGAACACTGAAGCCTTCTTT.

This clone has a count of ten or more. The V and J genes are TRBV7-2 and TRBJ1-5; D is ambiguous. The V end lost 2 bases, the J end lost 7 bases, and 9 bases lay between the germline ends. CDR3 length: 13 residues. Per the germline V gene, CDR1 is SGHTA and CDR2 is FQGNSA. CDR3 in amino acids: CASSLFSSQPQHF. The CDR3 bases are TGTGCCAGCAGCTTATTCTCCAGCCAGCCCCAGCATTTT. The full variable domain, with the rest looked up from reference TRBV7-2 and TRBJ1-5, is GAGVSQSPSNKVTEKGKDVELRCDPISGHTALYWYRQSLGQGLEFLIYFQGNSAPDKSGLPSDRFSAERTGGSVSTLTIQRTQQEDSAVYLCASSLFSSQPQHFGDGTRLSIL.

Concerning this clone: A read error may produce the germline difference seen at one junction end. The CDR3 loop reads CARSFNLRGLGGSYEQYF. CDR3 nucleotide sequence: TGTGCCAGAAGTTTTAACCTCCGTGGGTTAGGGGGATCCTACGAGCAGTACTTC. J is TRBJ2-7 and V is TRBV28, with TRBD1 as a possible D gene (6 bases). Germline CDR1 reads MDHEN; CDR2 reads SYDVKM. CDR3 length: 18 amino acids.

With regard to this clone: This could be a read error, since a much larger clone is one nucleotide away. J is TRBJ2-1 and V is TRBV4-1; TRBD2 agrees at 10 bases. Germline V gene data show CDR1 as MGHRA and CDR2 as YSYEKL. This CDR3 comprises 16 residues. In DNA, the CDR3 is TGCGCCAGCAGCCACCTCAAGCGGGGGGGAGACAATGAGCAGCTCTTC. Translation gives CASSHLKRGGDNEQLF.

Comment on this clone: Mismatch with germline at one junction end may stem from a read error. V usage is TRBV4-1 and J usage is TRBJ1-2, with a weak D call TRBD1 (6 bases). CDR3 length: 16 amino acids. Germline lookup yields CDR1 MGHRA and CDR2 YSYEKL. Here the CDR3 DNA reads TGCGGAAGCAGCCAGCCGCGGGGGCGCCTCGACTATGGCTACTCCTTC. This sequence encodes CGSSQPRGRLDYGYSF.

The chain couples TRBV30 to TRBJ2-7; D unresolved. Per the germline V gene, CDR1 is GTSNPN and CDR2 is SVGIG (reference sequence). The V end lost 2 bases, the J end lost 6 bases, and 8 bases lay between the germline ends. This CDR3 is 11 amino acids long. Here the CDR3 DNA reads TGTGCCTGGAGTTGGGTGGCCGAGCAGTACTTC. Residues: CAWSWVAEQYF.

V gene TRBV20-1 combines with J gene TRBJ2-7, with 7 nucleotides matching TRBD1. V was clipped by 2 bases and J by 1 base; unmatched bases: 17. CDR3 length: 18 residues. Looked up from germline, CDR1 is DFQATT and CDR2 is SNEGSKA (reference sequence). CDR3 sequence reads: CSARYPRQDRVWSYEQYF. For the CDR3, the DNA is TGCAGTGCTAGATATCCCCGTCAAGACAGGGTATGGTCCTACGAGCAGTACTTC.

This clone was detected ten times or more. This may be a read error, as it is one base from a much larger clone. This chain uses TRBV6-4 with TRBJ2-1, with D uncertain. Per the germline V gene, CDR1 is MRHNA and CDR2 is SNTAGT. This CDR3 spans 14 amino acids. DNA for the CDR3: TGTGCCAGCAGTGACTCGATCGAGCGCAATGAGCAGTCCTTC. Translated, it gives CASSDSIERNEQSF.

As concerns this clone: The same CDR3 also results from other DNA sequences found in this sample. This chain links TRBV5-1 with TRBJ2-7, with a possible D match to TRBD1 (6 bases). Germline CDR1 SGHRS, CDR2 YFSETQ. This CDR3 spans 15 amino acids. Trimming took 2 bases from V and 6 from J, leaving 18 bases between them. This CDR3 reads CASSFPVGGGAEQYF. For the CDR3, the DNA is TGCGCCAGCAGCTTCCCGGTCGGTGGGGGCGCCGAGCAGTACTTC. Full variable domain (outside the CDR3, taken from reference TRBV5-1 and TRBJ2-7): KAGVTQTPRYLIKTRGQQVTLSCSPISGHRSVSWYQQTPGQGLQFLFEYFSETQRNKGNFPGRFSGRQFSNSRSEMNVSTLELGDSALYLCASSFPVGGGAEQYFGPGTRLTVT.

This clone was seen a handful of times. This sequence joins TRBV15 and TRBJ1-3; perhaps TRBD1 as D (5 bases). Per germline, CDR1 LNHNV and CDR2 YYDKDF (reference sequence). V lost 7 bases and J 2 bases, leaving 18 bases between the germline ends. The CDR3 is 16 residues long. The CDR3 DNA is TGTGCCACCAACGCCTCGGGCCAAGGGGCTGGAAACACCATATATTTT. Residues: CATNASGQGAGNTIYF.

This clone was seen ten or more times. The chain has TRBV27 and TRBJ1-1; the match to TRBD1 covers 10 bases. The V gene's germline CDR1 is MNHEY and CDR2 SMNVEV (reference sequence). This CDR3 comprises 15 residues. J lost 5 bases, V lost 3 bases, and 6 bases had no gene match. CDR3 sequence reads: CASSLGQGFGTEAFF. The CDR3 region has the DNA TGTGCCAGCAGTTTGGGACAGGGGTTTGGGACTGAAGCTTTCTTT.

This clone was recorded many times. The chain is built from TRBV11-2 and TRBJ1-5; D is possibly TRBD1 (5 bases). Germline CDR1 reads SGHAT; CDR2 reads FQNNGV. Trimming took off 1 base at V and 1 base at J, with 14 bases between the two ends. The CDR3 covers 17 residues. DNA of the CDR3: TGTGCCAGCAGCTTAGTCCCGCAGGCAGGGAGCAATCAGCCCCAGCATTTT. Amino acids: CASSLVPQAGSNQPQHF.

This clone was counted at least ten times. The chain carries TRBV15 and TRBJ2-7; D uncertain. V was pared by 0 bases and J by 5 bases, with 8 bases between. The CDR3 extends over 13 amino acids. In germline, CDR1 is LNHNV, CDR2 YYDKDF (reference sequence). CDR3 sequence reads: CATSRDLGDEQYF. CDR3 bases: TGTGCCACCAGCAGAGATCTTGGGGACGAGCAGTACTTC.

Relative to its sample, this clone is medium-sized (0.01 to 0.1%). The rearrangement links TRBV4-3 to TRBJ1-2, with D unclear. Between the trimmed V and J ends, which lost 0 bases and 3 bases, there was a span of 5 bases. The CDR3 is 13 residues long. CDR1 is LGHNA, CDR2 YSLEER, per germline. The CDR3 region has the DNA TGCGCCAGCAGCCAAGATAAATACTATGGCTACACCTTC. Encoded protein: CASSQDKYYGYTF.

Comment on this clone: Here the CDR3 omits its conserved ending phenylalanine or tryptophan, so a read error is the likely source. The DNA is left out, because the CDR3 cannot be placed on it with certainty; the CDR3 is given as TCRdb lists it. The chain is built from TRBV6-1 and TRBJ1-2; the table gives TRBD1 as D, unverified against the DNA. The CDR3 is 14 amino acids long, termini counted. Germline CDR1 MNHNS, CDR2 SASEGT. The CDR3 loop is CAISEAGTGYGDTC.

This chain connects TRBV24-1 to TRBJ2-5; TRBD2 aligns across 8 bases. In germline, CDR1 is KGHDR, CDR2 SFDVKD. With V trimmed by 3 bases and J by 1 base, 3 bases remained unmatched. The CDR3 length is 15 residues. CDR3 in DNA: TGTGCCACCAGTGATCGAACTAGCGGCCAAGAGACCCAGTACTTC. Residues: CATSDRTSGQETQYF.

At least ten counts were recorded for this clone. This CDR3 is also generated by other DNA sequences in the sample. The chain has TRBV6-1 and TRBJ2-3; D is possibly TRBD2 (6 bases). CDR1 is MNHNS and CDR2 is SASEGT in the germline V gene. V lost 6 bases, J lost 0 bases, and 7 bases lay in between. The CDR3 spans 13 residues. The DNA for the CDR3 is TGTGCCAGCAGGCGGGGAAGCACAGATACGCAGTATTTT. Amino acid sequence: CASRRGSTDTQYF.

This clone was detected ten times or more. The V call is TRBV20-1, the J call TRBJ1-1; D not resolved. The CDR3 is 17 amino acids. V was pared by 0 bases and J by 2 bases, with 19 bases between. The V gene's germline CDR1 is DFQATT and CDR2 SNEGSKA (reference sequence). Written as DNA, the CDR3 is TGCAGTGCTAGAGACTTGACGAGGAAAGCTGGAAACACTGAAGCTTTCTTT. Protein: CSARDLTRKAGNTEAFF.

This clone came up many times. The chain links TRBV12-3 or TRBV12-4 to TRBJ2-2; D is unresolved. There are 11 residues in the CDR3. With 2 bases removed from V and 16 bases from J, the gap between germline ends came to 11 bases. CDR3 coding DNA: TGTGCCAGCAGTTTAAGGCAGGAACCGTTTTTT. Protein sequence: CASSLRQEPFF.